The present TCR beta chain was sequenced within a study of blood T cell repertoires in COVID-19. Looking at the study overall: In each case, the material was cDNA or gDNA derived from T cells, B-cell-depleted T cells, or PBMCs.

The CDR3 is 14 residues long. The trim removed 4 bases at V and 11 bases at J, leaving 8 bases unmatched. CDR1 and CDR2 from the germline V gene are SEHNR and FQNEAQ (reference sequence). Sequenced by immunoSEQ multiplex PCR; TCRdb stores in-frame clones only, minus some. Altogether approximately 230,000 clones are present, around 90% being singletons, with the ten largest covering under 1.5%. This sequence joins TRBV7-9 and TRBJ1-1; 12 bases fit TRBD1. The source of this sequence is a man aged 80 or over with acute or convalescent COVID-19. Sequenced input: peripheral blood. The CDR3 loop is CASSSPGQGAKAFF. The CDR3 DNA is TGTGCCAGCAGCTCACCGGGACAGGGGGCGAAGGCTTTCTTT.